The TCR beta chain under discussion was sequenced for a study of blood T cell repertoires in COVID-19. Background on the study: The samples span acute and convalescent COVID-19 from the United States, Italy and Spain. T cells, B-cell-depleted T cells, or PBMCs supplied cDNA or gDNA.

This clone appeared a few times. In the original analysis: Researchers report that nucleated cell counts were estimated from reference gene primer amplification. Sequenced by immunoSEQ multiplex PCR; TCRdb stores in-frame clones only, minus some. V and J calls and clone size follow that table, whereas D and trimming were derived from the DNA. The data show more than 150,000 clones, 70% to 85% seen once. The germline CDR1 and CDR2 sequences are SGHNT and YYREEE (reference sequence). CDR3 length: 15 amino acids. Trimming cost V 4 bases and J 7 bases; bases outside gene matches: 11. Sequencing input: peripheral blood. The clonotype comes from an elderly woman with acute or convalescent COVID-19. The chain recombines TRBV5-4 with TRBJ1-2; TRBD1 aligns across 9 bases. CDR3 in amino acids: CASSLLNRGRGGYTF. The CDR3 DNA sequence: TGTGCCAGCAGCCTGTTGAACAGGGGGCGGGGTGGCTACACCTTC.